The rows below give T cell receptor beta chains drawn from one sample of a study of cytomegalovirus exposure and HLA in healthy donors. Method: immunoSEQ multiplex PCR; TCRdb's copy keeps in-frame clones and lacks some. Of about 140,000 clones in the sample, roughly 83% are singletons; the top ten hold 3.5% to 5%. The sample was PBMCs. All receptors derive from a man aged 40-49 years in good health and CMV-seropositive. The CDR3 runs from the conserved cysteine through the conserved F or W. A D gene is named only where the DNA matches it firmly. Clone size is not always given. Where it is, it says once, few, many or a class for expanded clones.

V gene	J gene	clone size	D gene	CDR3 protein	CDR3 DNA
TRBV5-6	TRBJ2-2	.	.	CASSLGDRNTGELFF	TGTGCCAGCAGCTTGGGAGACAGGAACACCGGGGAGCTGTTTTTT
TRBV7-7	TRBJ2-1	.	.	CASSLGLSSYNEQFF	TGTGCTAGCAGCTTAGGTCTGAGCTCCTACAATGAGCAGTTCTTC
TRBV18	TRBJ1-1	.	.	CASSPKHPNTEAFF	TGTGCCAGCTCCCCGAAGCACCCGAACACTGAAGCTTTCTTT
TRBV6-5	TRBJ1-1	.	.	CASSLGTEAFF	TGTGCCAGCAGTCTCGGGACTGAAGCTTTCTTT
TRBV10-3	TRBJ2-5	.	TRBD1	CAITGTGGGEQYF	TGTGCCATCACCGGGACAGGGGGCGGAGAGCAGTACTTC
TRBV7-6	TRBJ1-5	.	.	CASSLARGINQPQHF	TGTGCCAGCAGCTTAGCTAGAGGGATCAATCAGCCCCAGCATTTT
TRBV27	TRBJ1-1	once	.	CASSLIWDTEAFF	TGTGCCAGCAGTTTAATATGGGACACTGAGGCTTTCTTT
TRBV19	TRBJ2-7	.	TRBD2	CASSLGGGAGYEQYF	TGTGCCAGTAGCCTGGGCGGGGGGGCCGGCTACGAGCAGTACTTC
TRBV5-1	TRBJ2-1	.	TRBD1	CASRWGQGKQNEQFF	TGCGCCAGCAGGTGGGGACAGGGGAAGCAGAATGAGCAGTTCTTC
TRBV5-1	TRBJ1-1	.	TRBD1	CASSSDRVLNTEAFF	TGCGCCAGCAGCTCTGACAGGGTACTGAACACTGAAGCTTTCTTT
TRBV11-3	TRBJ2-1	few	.	CASSRPRMYNEQFF	TGTGCCAGCAGCCGTCCGCGGATGTACAATGAGCAGTTCTTC
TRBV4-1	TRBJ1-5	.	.	CASSQGLRDQPQHF	TGCGCCAGCAGCCAAGGCCTCCGGGATCAGCCCCAGCATTTT
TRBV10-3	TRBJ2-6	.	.	CAISVDRSGANVLTF	TGTGCCATCAGTGTTGACAGGTCTGGGGCCAACGTCCTGACTTTC
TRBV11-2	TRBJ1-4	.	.	CASSLDYSPGEKLFF	TGTGCCAGCAGCTTAGATTACAGCCCGGGGGAAAAACTGTTTTTT
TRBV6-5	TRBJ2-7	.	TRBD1	CASSSGTGNHEQYF	TGTGCCAGCAGTTCCGGGACAGGGAACCACGAGCAGTACTTC
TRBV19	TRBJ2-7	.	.	CASSIKGYEQYF	TGTGCCAGTAGTATTAAGGGGTACGAGCAGTACTTC
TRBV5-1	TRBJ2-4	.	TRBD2	CASSLDRRGNIQYF	TGCGCCAGCAGCTTGGATCGGCGGGGGAACATTCAGTACTTC
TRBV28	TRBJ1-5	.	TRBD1	CASSLLGQGDQPQHF	TGTGCCAGCAGTTTATTGGGGCAGGGGGATCAGCCCCAGCATTTT
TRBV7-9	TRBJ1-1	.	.	CASSSLRGRAEAFF	TGTGCCAGCAGCTCCCTTAGGGGAAGGGCTGAAGCTTTCTTT
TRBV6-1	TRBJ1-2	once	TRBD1	CATHRGTVYGYTF	TGTGCCACCCACAGGGGGACGGTCTATGGCTACACCTTC
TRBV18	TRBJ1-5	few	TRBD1	CASSPTGVNQPQHF	TGTGCCAGCTCACCAACAGGGGTCAATCAGCCCCAGCATTTT
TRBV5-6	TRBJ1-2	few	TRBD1	CASSLVGGQGGYGYTF	TGTGCCAGCAGCTTGGTTGGGGGACAGGGTGGCTATGGCTACACCTTC
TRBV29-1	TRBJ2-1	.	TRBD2	CSVVPHGTSGGAWYNEQFF	TGCAGCGTTGTCCCCCATGGGACTAGCGGGGGGGCGTGGTACAATGAGCAGTTCTTC
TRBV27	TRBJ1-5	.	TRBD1	CASSVGTGMNQPQHF	TGTGCCAGCAGTGTCGGGACAGGTATGAATCAGCCCCAGCATTTT
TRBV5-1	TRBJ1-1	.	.	CASSWDINTEAFF	TGCGCCAGCAGCTGGGACATCAACACTGAAGCTTTCTTT
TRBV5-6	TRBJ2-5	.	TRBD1	CASSSQDRETQYF	TGTGCCAGCAGCTCCCAGGACAGGGAGACCCAGTACTTC
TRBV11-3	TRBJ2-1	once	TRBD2	CASSYGSGRGKGNEQFF	TGTGCCAGCAGCTACGGTAGCGGGAGGGGGAAAGGGAATGAGCAGTTCTTC
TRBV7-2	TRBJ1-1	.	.	CASRSTGGDTEAFF	TGTGCCAGCAGATCTACGGGCGGGGACACTGAAGCTTTCTTT
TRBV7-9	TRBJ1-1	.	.	CASSYRATEAFF	TGTGCCAGCAGCTACAGGGCCACTGAAGCTTTCTTT
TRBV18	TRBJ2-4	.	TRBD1	CASSLGTGAGMNIQYF	TGTGCCAGCTCACTTGGGACAGGGGCCGGAATGAACATTCAGTACTTC
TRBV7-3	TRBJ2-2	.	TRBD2	CASSPNTGEGGELFF	TGTGCCAGCAGCCCTAACACTGGGGAGGGCGGGGAGCTGTTTTTT
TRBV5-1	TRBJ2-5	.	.	CASSLIGYETQYF	TGCGCCAGCAGCTTGATCGGTTATGAGACCCAGTACTTC